This passage covers 7 T cell receptor beta chains from one sample sequenced in a study of blood T cell repertoires in COVID-19 (TCRdb year 2020). Libraries were prepared through the immunoSEQ multiplex PCR assay. TCRdb limited this immuneACCESS table to in-frame rearrangements with V and J called. A share of clones is missing; checked studies link under half to unresolved V genes, and the rest is unexplained. For this sample there are tens of thousands of clones; over 70% appear just once. The ten top clones hold 25% to 30% of the sample. Sequences were obtained from peripheral blood. The receptors here all came from an elderly man with active or convalescent COVID-19.

The J gene is TRBJ2-1, the V gene TRBV9; perhaps TRBD2 as D (5 bases). This CDR3 contains 15 residues. V was pared by 0 bases and J by 8 bases, with 15 bases between. In germline, CDR1 is SGDLS, CDR2 YYNGEE. The CDR3 bases are TGTGCCAGCAGCGTAGATCTTCGTGGGAGAGATGAGCAGTTCTTC. Translating it yields CASSVDLRGRDEQFF.

V usage is TRBV6-5 and J usage is TRBJ1-2; D is ambiguous. The CDR3 is made up of 15 amino acids. V gave up 7 bases and J gave up 2 bases, with 17 bases separating them. Germline V gives CDR1 MNHEY, CDR2 SVGAGI. The CDR3 reads CASKEGRVSNYGYTF. The CDR3 bases are TGTGCCAGCAAAGAGGGAAGGGTATCCAACTATGGCTACACCTTC.

This sequence joins TRBV2 and TRBJ2-7; 9 nucleotides line up with TRBD2. The V segment lost 1 base and the J segment 2 bases; nucleotides outside the gene matches: 6. Germline V CDR1 and CDR2: SNHLY, FYNNEI. This CDR3 has 16 amino acids. The DNA for the CDR3 is TGTGCCAGCAGTGAAGGTAGGGCTAGCGGGGCCTACGAGCAGTACTTC. Amino acid sequence: CASSEGRASGAYEQYF.

The rearrangement links TRBV7-3 to TRBJ2-1, with 7 bases aligning to TRBD2. The CDR3 totals 15 residues. J lost 6 bases, V lost 1 base, and 6 bases had no gene match. The germline gives CDR1 SGHTA, CDR2 FQGTGA. CDR3 residues: CASSLNLGGSNEQFF. CDR3 bases: TGTGCCAGCAGCTTAAATCTGGGCGGGAGCAATGAGCAGTTCTTC. Based on the CDR3 plus reference TRBV7-3 and TRBJ2-1, the full variable domain is GAGVSQTPSNKVTEKGKYVELRCDPISGHTALYWYRQSLGQGPEFLIYFQGTGAADDSGLPNDRFFAVRPEGSVSTLKIQRTERGDSAVYLCASSLNLGGSNEQFFGPGTRLTVL.

The chain has TRBV19 and TRBJ1-2; 9 bases map to TRBD1. V trimming: 1 base; J trimming: 3 bases; junction bases outside the gene matches: 6. This CDR3 is built from 16 residues. Germline V gene sequence: CDR1 LNHDA, CDR2 SQIVND (reference sequence). CDR3: CASSIGETGGDYGYTF. For the CDR3, the DNA is TGTGCCAGTAGTATAGGGGAGACAGGGGGAGACTATGGCTACACCTTC.

This clone has more than one count but fewer than ten. This sequence joins TRBV5-5 and TRBJ2-6, with no clear D. This CDR3 spans 15 amino acids. CDR1 and CDR2 from the germline V gene are SGHKS and YYEKEE (reference sequence). Between the trimmed V and J ends, which lost 2 bases and 0 bases, there was a span of 6 bases. The CDR3 sequence is CASSLTGSGANVLTF. In DNA form, the CDR3 reads TGTGCCAGCAGCTTAACTGGCTCTGGGGCCAACGTCCTGACTTTC.

The V and J genes are TRBV14 and TRBJ1-6; TRBD1 matches at 9 bases. V was clipped by 3 bases and J by 10 bases; unmatched bases: 7. CDR1 is SGHDN and CDR2 is FVKESK in the germline V gene. The CDR3 runs to 15 residues. CDR3 protein: CASSQRTGEGSPLHF. The DNA for the CDR3 is TGTGCCAGCAGCCAGAGGACAGGGGAAGGATCACCCCTCCACTTT.